This T cell receptor (beta chain) was identified in a study of long-term antiretroviral therapy in people with HIV. Study-level points and caveats: Controls had broader CDR3 length ranges than HIV repertoires did.

Germline V CDR1 and CDR2: SGHDT, YYEEEE. V lost 4 bases, J lost 8 bases, and 11 bases stayed unmatched. This CDR3 is 16 amino acids long. On this clone itself: Its antigen remains unidentified.

Every donor had one or more pre-ART and two or more post-ART PBMC samples. The assay, immunoSEQ v3.0, was run at survey level. Data came from immunoSEQ multiplex PCR; TCRdb stores just in-frame clones and leaves some out. This sample has 20,000 to 25,000 clones, with 70% to 90% found just once. This clonotype was obtained from a woman aged 50 to 60 with HIV. The material sequenced was unsorted PBMCs, taken approximately 2.5 years after starting antiretroviral therapy. The V and J genes are TRBV5-6 and TRBJ2-1; 11 bases map to TRBD2. The CDR3 nucleotides read TGTGCCAGCAGCATTAGCGGGAGGGCTCTAATGGATGAGCAGTTCTTC. Translation gives CASSISGRALMDEQFF.